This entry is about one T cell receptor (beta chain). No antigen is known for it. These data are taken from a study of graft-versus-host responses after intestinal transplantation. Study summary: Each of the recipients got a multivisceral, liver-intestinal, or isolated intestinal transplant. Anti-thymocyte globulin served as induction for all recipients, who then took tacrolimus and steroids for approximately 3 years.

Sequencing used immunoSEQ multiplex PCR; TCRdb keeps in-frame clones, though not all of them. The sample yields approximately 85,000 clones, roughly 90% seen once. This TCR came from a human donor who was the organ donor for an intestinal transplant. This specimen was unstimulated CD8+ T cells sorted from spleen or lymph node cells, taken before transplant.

For the CDR3, the DNA is TGTGCCAGCAGCTTCGCCGGAGAGGCGAGCACAGATACGCAGTATTTT. It translates to CASSFAGEASTDTQYF. The chain joins TRBV7-6 to TRBJ2-3; D remains ambiguous. The CDR3 sequence is 16 residues long. CDR1 is SGHVS and CDR2 is FNYEAQ in the germline V gene. V was pared by 3 bases and J by 0 bases, with 13 bases between.